This T cell receptor beta chain was obtained from a study of OX40 agonist ivuxolimab in advanced cancers. The V segment lost 0 bases and the J segment 7 bases; nucleotides outside the gene matches: 7. Germline CDR1 reads SGHDT; CDR2 reads YYEEEE. The CDR3 spans 15 residues. Sequencing was performed with immunoSEQ multiplex PCR; in TCRdb, only in-frame clones are kept and a portion is missing. The sample records 65,000 to 85,000 clones, 80% to 95% being singletons. This clone was seen a few times. This specimen consisted of CD4+ or CD8+ T cells sorted from blood, obtained in a trial of the OX40 agonist ivuxolimab. V gene TRBV5-6 combines with J gene TRBJ2-1, with 7 bases aligning to TRBD2. The TCR was taken from an adult with an advanced solid tumor such as melanoma, head and neck, liver or kidney cancer. The CDR3 protein is CASSLEGPGRNEQFF. As DNA, the CDR3 is TGTGCCAGCAGCTTGGAGGGCCCCGGGAGGAATGAGCAGTTCTTC.